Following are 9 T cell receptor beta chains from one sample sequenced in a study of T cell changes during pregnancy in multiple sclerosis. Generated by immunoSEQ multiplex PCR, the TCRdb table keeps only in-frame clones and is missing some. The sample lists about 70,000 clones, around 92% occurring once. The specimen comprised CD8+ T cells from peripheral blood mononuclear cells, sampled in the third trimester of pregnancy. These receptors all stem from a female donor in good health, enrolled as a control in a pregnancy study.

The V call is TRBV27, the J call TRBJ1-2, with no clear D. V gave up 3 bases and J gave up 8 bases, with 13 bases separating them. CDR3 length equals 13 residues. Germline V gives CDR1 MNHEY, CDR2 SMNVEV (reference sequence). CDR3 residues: CASSFRIEGGYTF. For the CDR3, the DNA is TGTGCCAGCAGTTTTCGAATAGAGGGAGGCTACACCTTC.

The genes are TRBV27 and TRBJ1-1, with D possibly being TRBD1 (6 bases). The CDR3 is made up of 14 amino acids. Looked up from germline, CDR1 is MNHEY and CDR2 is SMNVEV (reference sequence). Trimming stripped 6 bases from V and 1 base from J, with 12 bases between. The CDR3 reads CASSAGAGNTEAFF. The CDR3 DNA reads TGTGCCAGCAGCGCAGGGGCGGGGAACACTGAAGCTTTCTTT.

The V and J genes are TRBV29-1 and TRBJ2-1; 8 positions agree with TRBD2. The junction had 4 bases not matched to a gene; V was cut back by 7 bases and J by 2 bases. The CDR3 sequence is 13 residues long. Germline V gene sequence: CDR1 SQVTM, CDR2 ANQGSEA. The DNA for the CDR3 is TGCAGCGGCCAGGGACTAGCCTACAATGAGCAGTTCTTC. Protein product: CSGQGLAYNEQFF.

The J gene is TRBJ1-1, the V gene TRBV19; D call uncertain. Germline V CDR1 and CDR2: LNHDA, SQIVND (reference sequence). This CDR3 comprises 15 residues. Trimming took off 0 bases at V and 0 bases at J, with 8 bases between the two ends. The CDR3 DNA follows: TGTGCCAGTAGTATAGAATGGACTATGAACACTGAAGCTTTCTTT. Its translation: CASSIEWTMNTEAFF.

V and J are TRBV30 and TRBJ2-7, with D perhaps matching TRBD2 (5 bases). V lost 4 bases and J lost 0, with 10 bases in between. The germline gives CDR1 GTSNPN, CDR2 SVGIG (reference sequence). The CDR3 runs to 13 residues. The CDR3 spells CAWNRGSSYEQYF. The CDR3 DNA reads TGTGCCTGGAATCGAGGGAGCTCCTACGAGCAGTACTTC.

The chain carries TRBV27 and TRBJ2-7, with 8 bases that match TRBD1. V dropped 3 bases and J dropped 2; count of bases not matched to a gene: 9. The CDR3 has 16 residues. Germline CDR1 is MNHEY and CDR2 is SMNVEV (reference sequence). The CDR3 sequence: CASSLRVAGGPYEQYF. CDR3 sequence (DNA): TGTGCCAGCAGTTTGCGTGTGGCAGGGGGCCCCTACGAGCAGTACTTC.

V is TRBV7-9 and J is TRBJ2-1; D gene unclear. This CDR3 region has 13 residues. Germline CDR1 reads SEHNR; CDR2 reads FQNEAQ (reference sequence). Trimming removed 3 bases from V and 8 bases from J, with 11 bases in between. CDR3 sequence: CASSFPREDEQFF. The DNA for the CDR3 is TGTGCCAGCAGCTTCCCCCGAGAGGATGAGCAGTTCTTC.

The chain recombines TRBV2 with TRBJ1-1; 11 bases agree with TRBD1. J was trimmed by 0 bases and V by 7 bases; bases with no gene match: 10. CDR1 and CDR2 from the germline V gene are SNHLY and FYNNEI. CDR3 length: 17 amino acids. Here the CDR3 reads CASNGQGAEPLNTEAFF. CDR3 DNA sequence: TGTGCCAGCAACGGACAGGGGGCTGAGCCCCTGAACACTGAAGCTTTCTTT.

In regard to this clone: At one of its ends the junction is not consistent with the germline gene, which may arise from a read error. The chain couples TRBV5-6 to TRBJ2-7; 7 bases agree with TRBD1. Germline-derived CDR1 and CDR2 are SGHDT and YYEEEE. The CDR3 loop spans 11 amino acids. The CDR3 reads CASSLEGQWDF. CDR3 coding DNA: TGTGCCAGCAGCTTGGAGGGACAGTGGGACTTC.